The rows below give T cell receptor beta chains drawn from one sample of a study of siplizumab effects on memory and regulatory T cells. Antigens for these TCRs are unknown. Using immunoSEQ multiplex PCR, the repertoire was profiled, and TCRdb retains in-frame clones only, with some absent. The sample records some 20,000 clones, roughly 49% being singletons. The sequenced sample consisted of CFSE-low (dividing) CD4+ T cells sorted from an allogeneic mixed lymphocyte reaction. The receptors shown here come from a human donor in good health; the cells came from an allogeneic mixed lymphocyte reaction. Both conserved end residues are part of each CDR3. D genes are given only for firm matches. Rows give clone size only sometimes, using once, few, many, or a class for an expanded clone.

D,J,V,size,DNA,CDR3
-,TRBJ2-1,TRBV18,few,TGTGCCAGCTCACAGGAGGGTGAGCAGTTCTTC,CASSQEGEQFF
TRBD1,TRBJ1-4,TRBV2,-,TGTGCCAGCAGACCGGACAGGGGTAATGAAAAACTGTTTTTT,CASRPDRGNEKLFF
TRBD2,TRBJ2-3,TRBV19,few,TGTGCCAGTAGTGCCCCCCGCGGAGCGGGGAGAGATACGCAGTATTTT,CASSAPRGAGRDTQYF
-,TRBJ1-2,TRBV6-5,few,TGTGCCAGCAGTTACCAGGATAAGGAGGGCTACACCTTC,CASSYQDKEGYTF
TRBD1,TRBJ2-5,TRBV7-3,few,TGTGCCAGCAGCTCAGACAGGGAGGAGACCCAGTACTTC,CASSSDREETQYF
-,TRBJ1-6,TRBV30,few,TGTGCCTGGAGTAACCCGCGAGGGGGGGACTCACCCCTCCACTTT,CAWSNPRGGDSPLHF
-,TRBJ1-2,TRBV25-1,-,TGTGCCAGCAGTGAGCAGGGGAACAACTATGGCTACACCTTC,CASSEQGNNYGYTF
-,TRBJ2-7,TRBV30,-,TGTGCCTGGAGTTCTACCCTGGCACGTATTCCCTACGAGCAGTACTTC,CAWSSTLARIPYEQYF
-,TRBJ1-2,TRBV6-6,-,TGTGCCAGCAGACAGGGTAACTATGGCTACACCTTC,CASRQGNYGYTF
-,TRBJ1-2,TRBV4-1,-,TGCGCCAGCAGCCCTGGTTGGCCTAACTATGGCTACACCTTC,CASSPGWPNYGYTF
TRBD1,TRBJ1-2,TRBV5-4,-,TGTGCCAGCAGCGTATCACAGGGGAACTATGGCTACACCTTC,CASSVSQGNYGYTF
TRBD1,TRBJ1-2,TRBV19,few,TGTGCCAGTAGTACGTTCGAGGGGGCCCCTTTTGGCTACACCTTC,CASSTFEGAPFGYTF
-,TRBJ2-7,TRBV7-2,few,TGTGCCAGCAGCTTCAGGGGAGGGGACTACGAGCAGTACTTC,CASSFRGGDYEQYF
-,TRBJ2-5,TRBV5-4,-,TGCGCCAGCAGCCGGGCCTTCCAAGAGACCCAGTACTTC,CASSRAFQETQYF
TRBD1,TRBJ2-7,TRBV7-2,few,TGTGCCAGCAGCTCCGACAGGGTTTCCTACGAGCAGTACTTC,CASSSDRVSYEQYF
-,TRBJ1-2,TRBV6-5,-,TGTGCCAGCAGTTACCTCGAGTACCGGGGTGGCTACACCTTC,CASSYLEYRGGYTF
-,TRBJ1-2,TRBV4-3,-,TGCGCCAGCAGCCCAAATTGGGCGGGGCCCATCTATGGCTACACCTTC,CASSPNWAGPIYGYTF
TRBD1,TRBJ1-4,TRBV19,-,TGTGCCAGTAGTACTCGACAGGGTGTGGCTAATGAAAAACTGTTTTTT,CASSTRQGVANEKLFF
TRBD1,TRBJ2-7,TRBV28,-,TGTGCCAGTGGACAGGGGTTGCCCTACGAGCAGTACTTC,CASGQGLPYEQYF